This T cell receptor beta chain was captured by sequencing in a study of naive and memory T cell subsets. Germline-derived CDR1 and CDR2 are MNHEY and SVGEGT. This CDR3 is 13 amino acids long. Trimming removed 6 bases at V and 6 bases at J, with 12 bases between. This clonotype was seen a handful of times. An equimolar mix of two oligonucleotides served as the beta constant-region primer for TRBC1 and TRBC2. Nested alpha and beta constant-region primers with the SP2 primer drove four PCR rounds on ligated cDNA. One entry per CDR3 protein, called by TCRdb with MiXCR from the UMI-ligation and nested PCR reads. The data contain some 110,000 distinct CDR3 sequences, 36% of them singletons.

Sequences were obtained from central memory CD4+ T cells from blood. This sequence joins TRBV6-2 or TRBV6-3 and TRBJ2-1, with D perhaps matching TRBD2 (6 bases). This receptor was identified in a human donor in good health. This CDR3 is CASSLYGGNEQFF. CDR3 DNA sequence: TGTGCCAGCAGCCTGTACGGGGGCAATGAGCAGTTCTTC.